This T cell receptor (beta chain) emerged from a study of T cell repertoires in cytomegalovirus infection (dated by TCRdb to the late 2010s). Notes on the research overall: Because public TCR beta signatures pointed to carriage of CMV infection together with the matching HLA type, the HLA type of each donor mattered for the analysis.

Paper-wide results and their limitations: In both this cohort and an independent roughly 400-donor cohort, the cumulative frequency of public TCR beta family members distinguished carriers of CMV infection plus the relevant HLA type. In the ex vivo response, HLA-C-restricted CMV-specific TCR beta clonotypes were dominant, and in two of eight donors the single most frequent clonotype came from this HLA-C-restricted group.

This clonotype was detected ten times or more. Its antigen remains unidentified. There are no base qualities to consult, and no much larger clone falls within one base. These reads were obtained on an Illumina HiSeq 1500. TCRdb trimmed public reads at Q25 via fastp, called clones via MiXCR and kept in-frame beta chains. Identical CDR3 protein sequences are pooled into one entry, listed with their most common genes and DNA. This sample holds approximately 500,000 distinct CDR3 sequences; approximately 15% were observed only once. Jointly, the top ten make up 24% of the sample. Sequencing was carried out using CD8+ T cells from PBMCs. The TCR comes from a human donor in good health (CMV status not recorded). Some clones in this sample may be carry-over from other donors' samples.

At the DNA level, the sequence is TGTGCCAGCAGCCGTTTCGGGGGTAACACCGGGGAGCTGTTTTTT. This yields the protein CASSRFGGNTGELFF. The chain is assembled from TRBV7-2 and TRBJ2-2; the best D guess is TRBD2, with 6 bases matching. CDR1 and CDR2 were assigned from the germline V gene as SGHTA and FQGNSA. V and J are truncated by 5 bases and 2 bases respectively, leaving an intervening sequence of 12 bases. The CDR3 runs 15 residues from the cysteine to the phenylalanine. Only CDR3 DNA remains: 45 bases, in frame from the first base.